Listed here are 22 T cell receptor beta chains from one sample, sequenced in a study of cytomegalovirus exposure and HLA in healthy donors. A multiplex PCR was run with 60 Vbeta primers and 13 Jbeta primers. The repertoire was sequenced with immunoSEQ multiplex PCR; TCRdb's copy has only in-frame clones and lacks some. Among about 200,000 clones listed, approximately 81% were seen once. Sequencing was performed on PBMCs. The receptors come from a man aged 25-40 years in good health and CMV-seronegative.

Only one count was recorded for this clone. The genes are TRBV4-3 and TRBJ2-2; D not certain. With 2 bases removed from V and 9 bases from J, the gap between germline ends came to 19 bases. Per germline, CDR1 LGHNA and CDR2 YSLEER. This CDR3 has 16 amino acids. The CDR3 bases are TGCGCCAGCAGCCAAATTGAGACTTCCCAGAGTCGGGAGCTGTTTTTT. Its protein product is CASSQIETSQSRELFF.

The chain combines TRBV10-3 with TRBJ2-7; D not certain. The germline V gene has CDR1 ENHRY and CDR2 SYGVKD. Trimming pared 2 bases from V and 2 bases from J, leaving 13 bases between. The CDR3 is 15 amino acids. CDR3 nucleotide sequence: TGTGCCATCAGTGAGCTTGATCAGGTTACCTACGAGCAGTACTTC. It specifies CAISELDQVTYEQYF.

The chain couples TRBV28 to TRBJ1-2, with D tentatively TRBD1 (5 bases). V was cut by 5 bases and J by 5 bases, with 15 bases left in between. CDR3 length: 14 residues. The germline V gene has CDR1 MDHEN and CDR2 SYDVKM. The CDR3 nucleotides read TGTGCCAGCAGTAGCTTGACAGACTCGTATGGCTACACCTTC. Translating it yields CASSSLTDSYGYTF.

The V call is TRBV5-4, the J call TRBJ1-2; possible D gene TRBD1, 5 bases. Per germline, CDR1 SGHNT and CDR2 YYREEE (reference sequence). CDR3 length: 16 residues. Trimming removed 0 bases from V and 5 bases from J, with 17 bases in between. CDR3 protein: CASSLGGDSWLYGYTF. Written as DNA, the CDR3 is TGTGCCAGCAGCTTGGGGGGGGACTCCTGGCTTTATGGCTACACCTTC.

The chain carries TRBV9 and TRBJ2-2; maybe TRBD2 (6 bases). There are 15 residues in the CDR3. V lost 5 bases to trimming and J lost 0 bases, with 11 bases between them. The germline CDR1 and CDR2 sequences are SGDLS and YYNGEE. CDR3 sequence (DNA): TGTGCCAGCAGTCACGGGGGAACGAACACCGGGGAGCTGTTTTTT. This codes for CASSHGGTNTGELFF.

The chain employs TRBV6-6 and TRBJ2-7; 7 bases fit TRBD1. CDR1 is MNHNY, CDR2 SVGAGI, per germline (reference sequence). V shed 8 bases, J shed 3 bases, and the junction held 7 bases outside the gene matches. This CDR3 contains 13 residues. CDR3 sequence reads: CASQSGDSYEQYF. Written as DNA, the CDR3 is TGTGCCAGCCAATCAGGGGACAGCTACGAGCAGTACTTC.

The chain employs TRBV7-9 and TRBJ2-7; TRBD1 matches 9 bases. CDR1 and CDR2 from the germline V gene are SEHNR and FQNEAQ (reference sequence). CDR3 length: 15 amino acids. Trimming removed 8 bases from V and 1 base from J; junction bases left unmatched: 9. CDR3: CASCEGQGVSYEQYF. The DNA of the CDR3 is TGTGCCAGCTGTGAGGGACAGGGAGTTTCCTACGAGCAGTACTTC. The complete variable domain, with remaining parts taken from reference TRBV7-9 and TRBJ2-7, reads DTGVSQNPRHKITKRGQNVTFRCDPISEHNRLYWYRQTLGQGPEFLTYFQNEAQLEKSRLLSDRFSAERPKGSFSTLEIQRTEQGDSAMYLCASCEGQGVSYEQYFGPGTRLTVT.

The rearrangement links TRBV28 to TRBJ1-2; D unresolved. Trimming removed 8 bases at V and 4 bases at J, with 17 bases between. This CDR3 region has 14 residues. Germline V CDR1 and CDR2: MDHEN, SYDVKM. The DNA for the CDR3 is TGTGCCAGCTTGCCCCCCGGGTCCCGCTATGGCTACACCTTC. Amino acids: CASLPPGSRYGYTF.

This chain joins TRBV25-1 and TRBJ2-5; the D gene is possibly TRBD1 (7 bases). Germline V CDR1 and CDR2: MGHDK, SYGVNS. Trimming took off 3 bases at V and 4 bases at J, with 12 bases between the two ends. This CDR3 contains 14 residues. CDR3 region: CASSEEGALETQYF. In DNA, the CDR3 is TGTGCCAGCAGTGAGGAGGGGGCCTTAGAGACCCAGTACTTC.

The J gene is TRBJ2-5, the V gene TRBV5-1; 11 bases match TRBD2. With V trimmed by 4 bases and J by 0 bases, 5 bases remained unmatched. Germline assignment: CDR1 SGHRS and CDR2 YFSETQ. This CDR3 region has 16 residues. In DNA, the CDR3 is TGCGCCAGCAGCACCCGACTAGCGGGGAACCAAGAGACCCAGTACTTC. Protein sequence: CASSTRLAGNQETQYF.

The rearrangement joins TRBV6-1 to TRBJ1-3, with 8 bases lining up with TRBD1. Trimming took 5 bases from V and 5 from J; bases not matched to a gene: 5. Germline assignment: CDR1 MNHNS and CDR2 SASEGT. The CDR3 is made up of 14 amino acids. CDR3 DNA: TGTGCCAGCAGTTTAGACAGGGGTCGAAACACCATATATTTT. The encoded protein is CASSLDRGRNTIYF.

V usage is TRBV6-1 and J usage is TRBJ2-3; tentative D call: TRBD2 (7 bases). Germline CDR1 and CDR2: MNHNS and SASEGT. The CDR3 spans 19 residues. V lost 1 base and J lost 2, with 22 bases in between. The CDR3 spells CASSEGGAGAFFFTDTQYF. The CDR3 DNA reads TGTGCCAGCAGTGAAGGGGGGGCGGGGGCCTTTTTTTTCACAGATACGCAGTATTTT.

V gene TRBV11-2 combines with J gene TRBJ2-7, with 9 bases aligning to TRBD1. Unmatched junction bases numbered 14, after V lost 6 bases and J lost 5 bases. This CDR3 is built from 16 residues. CDR1 is SGHAT, CDR2 FQNNGV, per germline. CDR3 residues: CASRFGGGTGIDEQYF. DNA for the CDR3: TGTGCCAGCAGATTCGGGGGAGGGACAGGGATCGACGAGCAGTACTTC.

The V gene is TRBV2, the J gene TRBJ2-3, with 9 bases identical to TRBD1. V gave up 8 bases and J gave up 0 bases; unmatched junction bases: 0. This CDR3 region has 13 residues. Germline assignment: CDR1 SNHLY and CDR2 FYNNEI. The chain's CDR3 is CASDRGSTDTQYF. DNA of the CDR3: TGTGCCAGCGACAGGGGGAGCACAGATACGCAGTATTTT.

The CDR3 is CASSLVDRTETQYF. CDR3 sequence (DNA): TGTGCCAGCAGCTTAGTGGACAGGACCGAGACCCAGTACTTC. V usage is TRBV11-2 and J usage is TRBJ2-5; 7 bases line up with TRBD1. The CDR3 covers 14 residues. After removal of 1 base from V and 5 bases from J, the junction contained 4 bases not matched to a gene. CDR1 is SGHAT, CDR2 FQNNGV, per germline.

The chain links TRBV9 to TRBJ1-3; D gene ambiguous. Germline CDR1 reads SGDLS; CDR2 reads YYNGEE. The CDR3 length is 15 residues. The V end lost 0 bases, the J end lost 1 base, and 8 bases lay between the germline ends. CDR3 nucleotides: TGTGCCAGCAGCGTAGGGAGGGCATCTGGAAACACCATATATTTT. Translated, it gives CASSVGRASGNTIYF.

This chain connects TRBV6-5 to TRBJ1-6; no definite D call. CDR1 and CDR2 from the germline V gene are MNHEY and SVGAGI. This CDR3 has 15 residues. The V end was cut by 8 bases, the J end by 5 bases, with 16 bases between. The CDR3 nucleotides are TGTGCCAGCGCAGTTTTAGGGAGCAATAATTCACCCCTCCACTTT. This gives the protein CASAVLGSNNSPLHF.

V and J are TRBV10-3 and TRBJ1-1, with D unclear. V lost 3 bases and J lost 7, with 15 bases in between. Germline assignment: CDR1 ENHRY and CDR2 SYGVKD. The CDR3 is made up of 14 amino acids. The CDR3 nucleotides read TGTGCCATCAGTGACGGAGCTCAGCACTATGAAGCTTTCTTT. It codes for CAISDGAQHYEAFF.

In DNA form, the CDR3 reads TGTGCCACCAGCAGCTCTCTTGGGAGCTCCTATAATTCACCCCTCCACTTT. It is translated as CATSSSLGSSYNSPLHF. This sequence joins TRBV15 and TRBJ1-6; D remains unclear. The CDR3 is made up of 17 amino acids. The V gene lost 3 bases and the J gene lost 0 bases, with 12 bases spanning the gap. Germline CDR1 is LNHNV and CDR2 is YYDKDF (reference sequence).

The gene calls are TRBV5-6 and TRBJ2-7, with 12 bases identical to TRBD1. Germline V gives CDR1 SGHDT, CDR2 YYEEEE. CDR3 length: 16 residues. Trimming took 4 bases from V and 6 from J; bases not matched to a gene: 11. The DNA for the CDR3 is TGTGCCAGCAGCCCGGGACAGGGGGCGCCTCTGGGCGAGCAGTACTTC. The encoded protein is CASSPGQGAPLGEQYF.

The genes are TRBV4-2 and TRBJ2-3; 10 bases fit TRBD2. The CDR3 spans 16 residues. Losses at the gene ends were 3 bases for V and 1 base for J; bases not matched to a gene: 4. Germline V gives CDR1 LGHNA, CDR2 YNFKEQ. CDR3 sequence (DNA): TGTGCCAGCAGCCAGGAGCGGGGGGGCGGCACAGATACGCAGTATTTT. This sequence encodes CASSQERGGGTDTQYF.

The chain links TRBV11-2 to TRBJ1-4, with 9 positions matching TRBD1. The CDR3 totals 19 residues. With V trimmed by 1 base and J by 3 bases, 12 bases remained unmatched. Germline CDR1 and CDR2: SGHAT and FQNNGV. This CDR3 is CASSLATGRDRDPNEKLFF. The CDR3 coding sequence is TGTGCCAGCAGCTTAGCGACGGGGCGGGACAGGGACCCTAATGAAAAACTGTTTTTT.